This T cell receptor (beta chain) derives from a study of CD8 T cells in Susac syndrome. Study background: Within the sequenced Susac syndrome patient group, 5 or 6 exhibited active disease and fewer than 10 were in remission.

Study observations and caveats: In total CD8+ repertoires, roughly 15 Susac-specific public clones were found, and five or six in CD8+ TEMRA repertoires.

This clonotype was recorded once. The antigen is undetermined. The CDR3 contains 12 residues. V was clipped by 4 bases and J by 5 bases, with 9 bases between them. The V gene's germline CDR1 is MNHEY and CDR2 SMNVEV (reference sequence). Random hexamers served to reverse transcribe about 0.5 to 1 ug RNA. The method of amplification for TCR beta CDR3 was immunoSEQ multiplex PCR, covering 54 Vbeta and 13 Jbeta. TCRdb ran MiXCR on the immunoSEQ multiplex PCR reads and lists one entry per CDR3 protein. The sample shows some 140,000 distinct CDR3 sequences, approximately 95% of them seen only once. The TCR was taken from a human donor with Susac syndrome. This chain joins TRBV27 and TRBJ2-7, with D unclear. What was sequenced was CD8+ T cells from PBMCs. The CDR3 loop is CASSSGFHEQYF. The CDR3 DNA is TGTGCCAGCAGTTCCGGATTTCACGAGCAGTACTTC.